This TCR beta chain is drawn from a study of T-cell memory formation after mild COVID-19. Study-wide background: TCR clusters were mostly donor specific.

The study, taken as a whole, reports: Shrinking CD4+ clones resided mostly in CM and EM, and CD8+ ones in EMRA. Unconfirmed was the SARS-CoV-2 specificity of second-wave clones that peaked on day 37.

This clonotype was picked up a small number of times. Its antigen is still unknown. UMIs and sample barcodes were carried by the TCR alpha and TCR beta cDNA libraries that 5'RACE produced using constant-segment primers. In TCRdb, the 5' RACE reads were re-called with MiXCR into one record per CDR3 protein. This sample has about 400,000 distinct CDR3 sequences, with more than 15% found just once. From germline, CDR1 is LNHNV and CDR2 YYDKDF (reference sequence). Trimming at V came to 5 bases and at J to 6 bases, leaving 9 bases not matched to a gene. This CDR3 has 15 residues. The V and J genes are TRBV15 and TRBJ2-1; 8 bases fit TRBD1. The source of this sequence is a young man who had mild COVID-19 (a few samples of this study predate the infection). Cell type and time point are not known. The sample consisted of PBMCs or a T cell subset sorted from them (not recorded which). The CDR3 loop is CATSPPGQGANEQFF. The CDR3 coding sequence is TGTGCCACCAGCCCTCCGGGGCAGGGGGCCAATGAGCAGTTCTTC.